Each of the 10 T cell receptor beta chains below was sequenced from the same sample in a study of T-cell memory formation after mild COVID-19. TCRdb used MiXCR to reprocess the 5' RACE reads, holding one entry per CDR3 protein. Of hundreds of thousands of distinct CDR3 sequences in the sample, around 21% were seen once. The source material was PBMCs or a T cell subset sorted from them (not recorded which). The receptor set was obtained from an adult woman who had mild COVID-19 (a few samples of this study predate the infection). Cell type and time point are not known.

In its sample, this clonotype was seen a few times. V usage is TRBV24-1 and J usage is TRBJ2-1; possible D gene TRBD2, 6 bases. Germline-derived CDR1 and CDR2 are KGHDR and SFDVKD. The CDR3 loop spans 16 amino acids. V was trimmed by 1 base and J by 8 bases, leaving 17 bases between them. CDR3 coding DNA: TGTGCCACCAGTGATTTAGGCAGGATGGGACTCCATGAGCAGTTCTTC. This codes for CATSDLGRMGLHEQFF.

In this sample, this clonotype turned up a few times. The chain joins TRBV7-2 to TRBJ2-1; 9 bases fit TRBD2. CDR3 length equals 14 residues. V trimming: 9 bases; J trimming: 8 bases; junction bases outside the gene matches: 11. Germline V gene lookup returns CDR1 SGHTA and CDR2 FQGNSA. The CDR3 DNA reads TGTGCCAGGAGCCTAGCTAGCGGGGTCGATGAGCAGTTCTTC. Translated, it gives CARSLASGVDEQFF.

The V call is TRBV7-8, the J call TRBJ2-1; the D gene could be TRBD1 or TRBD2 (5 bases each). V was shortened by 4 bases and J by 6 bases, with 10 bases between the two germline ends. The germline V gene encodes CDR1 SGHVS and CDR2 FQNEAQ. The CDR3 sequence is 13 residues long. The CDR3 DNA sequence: TGTGCCAGCAGCTCGGGACCGAGCAATGAGCAGTTCTTC. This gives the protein CASSSGPSNEQFF.

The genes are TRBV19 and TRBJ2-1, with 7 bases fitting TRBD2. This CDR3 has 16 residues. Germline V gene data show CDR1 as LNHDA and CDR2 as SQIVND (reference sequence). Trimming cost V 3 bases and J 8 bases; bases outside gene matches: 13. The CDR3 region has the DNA TGTGCCAGTAGTATTTCCAGCGGGAAAATGGCATATGAGCAGTTCTTC. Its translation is CASSISSGKMAYEQFF.

For the CDR3, the DNA is TGCGCCAGCAGCTTTTCGGACAGGGGGCAAACCTACGAGCAGTACTTC. This gives the protein CASSFSDRGQTYEQYF. The chain uses TRBV5-1 and TRBJ2-7; 11 bases align to TRBD1. The V gene's germline CDR1 is SGHRS and CDR2 YFSETQ. The CDR3 contains 16 residues. Unmatched junction bases numbered 6, after V lost 2 bases and J lost 2 bases.

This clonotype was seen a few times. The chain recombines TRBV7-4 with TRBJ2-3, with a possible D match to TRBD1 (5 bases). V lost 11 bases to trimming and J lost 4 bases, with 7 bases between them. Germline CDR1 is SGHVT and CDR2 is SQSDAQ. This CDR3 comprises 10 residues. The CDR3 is CAGAADTQYF. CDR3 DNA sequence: TGTGCCGGGGCGGCAGATACGCAGTATTTT.

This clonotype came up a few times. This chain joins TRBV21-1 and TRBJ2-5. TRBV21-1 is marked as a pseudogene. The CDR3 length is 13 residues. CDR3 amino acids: CSRTETYQETQYF. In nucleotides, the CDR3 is TGTTCCAGGACCGAGACCTACCAAGAGACCCAGTACTTC.

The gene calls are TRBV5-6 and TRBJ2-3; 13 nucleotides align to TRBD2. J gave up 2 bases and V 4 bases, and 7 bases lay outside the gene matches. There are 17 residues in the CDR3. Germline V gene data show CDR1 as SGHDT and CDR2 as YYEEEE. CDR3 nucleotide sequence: TGTGCCAGCAGCAGGGCGACTAGCGGGAGGAACACAGATACGCAGTATTTT. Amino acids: CASSRATSGRNTDTQYF.

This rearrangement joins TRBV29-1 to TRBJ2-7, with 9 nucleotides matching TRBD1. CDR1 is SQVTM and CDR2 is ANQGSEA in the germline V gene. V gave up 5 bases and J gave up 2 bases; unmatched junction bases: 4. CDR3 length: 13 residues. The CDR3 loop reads CSVWGQGAYEQYF. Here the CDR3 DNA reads TGCAGCGTTTGGGGACAGGGAGCCTACGAGCAGTACTTC.

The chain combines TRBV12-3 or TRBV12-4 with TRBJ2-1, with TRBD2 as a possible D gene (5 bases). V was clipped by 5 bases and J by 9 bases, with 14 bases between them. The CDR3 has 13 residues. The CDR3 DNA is TGTGCCAGCAGTGGGATCCCGGGATCTGAGCAGTTCTTC. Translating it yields CASSGIPGSEQFF.